These T cell receptor beta chains were read from a single sample in a study of identical twins. TCRdb passed the 5' RACE reads through MiXCR, listing each CDR3 protein once. The profile shows approximately 550,000 distinct CDR3 sequences, around 24% of them singletons. This sample was also put to use in a study of yellow fever vaccine responses in identical twins.

The sequenced sample was CD4+ T cells sorted from blood. The source is a woman aged 18-29 years in good health. CDR3s include the opening cysteine and the closing phenylalanine or tryptophan. A D gene is named only where the DNA matches it firmly. Clone size is not always given. Where it is, it says once, few, many or a class for expanded clones.

D gene	clone size	V gene	J gene	CDR3 DNA	CDR3 protein
-	few	TRBV25-1	TRBJ2-1	TGTGCCAGCAGTGAACTCGGGGGTCGTGAGCAGTTCTTC	CASSELGGREQFF
-	-	TRBV20-1	TRBJ2-5	TGCAGTCATGCAGTGACCCAGTACTTC	CSHAVTQYF
TRBD1	few	TRBV27	TRBJ2-1	TGTGCCAGCAGTCCCGGACAGGGCAGCTCCTACAATGAGCAGTTCTTC	CASSPGQGSSYNEQFF
-	-	TRBV5-1	TRBJ2-3	TGCGCCAGCAGGAGTCACCACACAGATACGCAGTATTTT	CASRSHHTDTQYF
TRBD2	-	TRBV6-1	TRBJ2-1	TGTGCCAGCAGAGAGACTAGCGGGGCCAACAATGAGCAGTTCTTC	CASRETSGANNEQFF
-	-	TRBV14	TRBJ2-2	TGTGCCAGCAGAGGGACAATGAACACCGGGGAGCTGTTTTTT	CASRGTMNTGELFF
TRBD1	-	TRBV20-1	TRBJ1-1	TGCAGTGCCCCCTCGACAGGGGGTTTCTCTGAAGCTTTCTTT	CSAPSTGGFSEAFF
TRBD2	-	TRBV5-1	TRBJ2-7	TGCGCCAGCACGACCGTAGCGGGAACACCCTACGAGCAGTACTTC	CASTTVAGTPYEQYF
-	-	TRBV2	TRBJ2-1	TGTGCCACCATGGGCGGTGAGCAGTTCTTC	CATMGGEQFF
TRBD2	-	TRBV27	TRBJ2-2	TGTGCCAGCAGTTTTAGACTAGCGGGAGGTGTTTCCACCGGGGAGCTGTTTTTT	CASSFRLAGGVSTGELFF
-	few	TRBV5-6	TRBJ2-2	TGTGCCAGCAGCGGGACCGGGTCCCTCACCGGGGAGCTGTTTTTT	CASSGTGSLTGELFF
-	few	TRBV11-2	TRBJ2-2	TGTGCCAGCAGCTTACTGCAGGGGTTCGGTTTGGGCACCGGGGAGCTGTTTTTT	CASSLLQGFGLGTGELFF
-	few	TRBV7-3	TRBJ2-2	TGTGCCAGCAGCCCCGTGAGTGGGGAGCTGTTTTTT	CASSPVSGELFF
TRBD1	few	TRBV29-1	TRBJ1-1	TGCAGCGTTGAACCGGACAGGGGTTGGGTCGGCAGGGGAAGGAACACTGAAGCTTTCTTT	CSVEPDRGWVGRGRNTEAFF
-	-	TRBV11-2	TRBJ2-1	TGTGCCAGCAGCGTACTCCAGGGTGAGCAGTTCTTC	CASSVLQGEQFF
-	few	TRBV29-1	TRBJ2-7	TGCAGCGTTGGAGGGGACGAGCAGTACTTC	CSVGGDEQYF
TRBD1	few	TRBV12-3/TRBV12-4	TRBJ1-2	TGTGCCAGCAGTTTGAGGGACAGATTTTATGGCTACACCTTC	CASSLRDRFYGYTF
-	few	TRBV18	TRBJ2-2	TGTGCCAGCTCACCTTCGAACAGGGAGGCCGGGGAGCTGTTTTTT	CASSPSNREAGELFF
-	-	TRBV10-2	TRBJ2-7	TGCGCCAGCAGTGAGTCCCTAGCGCGTCTCTCCTACGAGCAGTACTTC	CASSESLARLSYEQYF
-	few	TRBV12-3/TRBV12-4	TRBJ1-2	TGTGCCAGCACACCGACAGGCGTCCCTAACTATGGCTACACCTTC	CASTPTGVPNYGYTF
-	few	TRBV3-1	TRBJ2-3	TGTGCCAGCAGCCGGGGGGAGGAGGTCGTTTTCGATACGCAGTATTTT	CASSRGEEVVFDTQYF
-	-	TRBV29-1	TRBJ2-1	TGCAGCGTTGCGAGCTTAGCCAATGAGCAGTTCTTC	CSVASLANEQFF
-	-	TRBV7-9	TRBJ1-1	TGTGCCAGCAGCTTAGGGGAGGGGTTGAACACTGAAGCTTTCTTT	CASSLGEGLNTEAFF
-	few	TRBV2	TRBJ1-1	TGTGCCAGCTCCGGGACCCTGAACACTGAAGCTTTCTTT	CASSGTLNTEAFF
-	-	TRBV7-9	TRBJ2-1	TGTGCCAGCAGCTCCCCTAGAATAGGTCGGTTCTTC	CASSSPRIGRFF
-	-	TRBV24-1	TRBJ2-3	TGTGCCACCAGTCCTGGCGGTAGCGGCTCTAGCACAGATACGCAGTATTTT	CATSPGGSGSSTDTQYF
-	-	TRBV11-2	TRBJ1-1	TGTGCCAGCACCCCAGGGCCGGGGCGGGAAGCTTTCTTT	CASTPGPGREAFF
-	-	TRBV24-1	TRBJ2-1	TGTGCCACCAGTGGGGGATCAGGACTGCACGAGCAGTTCTTC	CATSGGSGLHEQFF
-	-	TRBV7-9	TRBJ1-6	TGTGCCAGCAGCTCGGGCAGGGGAGATTATAATTCACCCCTCCACTTT	CASSSGRGDYNSPLHF
TRBD2	-	TRBV27	TRBJ2-3	TGTGCCAGCAGTTACCACGGGACTAGCGGGGGGGCTAGCACAGATACGCAGTATTTT	CASSYHGTSGGASTDTQYF
TRBD1	-	TRBV6-5	TRBJ2-3	TGTGCCAGCAGTTCCTGGGACAGGGGTCAAGATACGCAGTATTTT	CASSSWDRGQDTQYF
-	few	TRBV6-1	TRBJ2-7	TGTGCCAGCAGTGAAGATGGTACTAGTCTGTCCTACGAGCAGTACTTC	CASSEDGTSLSYEQYF
-	few	TRBV6-5	TRBJ2-5	TGTGCCAGCAGTTACTCGCGCAGCCAAGAGACCCAGTACTTC	CASSYSRSQETQYF
-	few	TRBV25-1	TRBJ2-7	TGTGCCAGCAGTGACCCAATCCCGGGACTTAACGAGCAGTACTTC	CASSDPIPGLNEQYF
-	once	TRBV7-9	TRBJ1-1	TGTGCCAGCAGCCCATACTCCCTCCGGGAAGGCACTGAAGCTTTCTTT	CASSPYSLREGTEAFF
-	-	TRBV7-2	TRBJ2-2	TGTGCCAGCAGCCGGGCCGACCGTTTGAAGACCGGGGAGCTGTTTTTT	CASSRADRLKTGELFF
-	few	TRBV18	TRBJ2-5	TGTGCCAGCTCACCACCGGGTAGGAACGGAGAGACCCAGTACTTC	CASSPPGRNGETQYF
-	-	TRBV5-1	TRBJ2-7	TGCGCCAGCAGCAGTGGGCAGGGGCGGTACTTC	CASSSGQGRYF
-	-	TRBV5-6	TRBJ2-1	TGTGCCAGCAGACTGCTCTACAATGAGCAGTTCTTC	CASRLLYNEQFF
TRBD1	many	TRBV4-1	TRBJ1-6	TGCGCCAGCAGCCCCGACAGGGTAAATTCACCCCTCCACTTT	CASSPDRVNSPLHF
TRBD2	-	TRBV29-1	TRBJ2-1	TGCAGCGTTGTAGCGGGAGGTTTTTACAATGAGCAGTTCTTC	CSVVAGGFYNEQFF
-	-	TRBV20-1	TRBJ2-7	TGCAGTGCTAGAGGACTGACCTCCTACGAGCAGTACTTC	CSARGLTSYEQYF
TRBD2	-	TRBV24-1	TRBJ2-1	TGTGCCACCAGTGATACTAGCGGGAGAGTTTCCAATGAGCAGTTCTTC	CATSDTSGRVSNEQFF
TRBD1	few	TRBV4-2	TRBJ2-3	TGTGCCAGCAGCCAACGGGACAGTAGCACAGATACGCAGTATTTT	CASSQRDSSTDTQYF
TRBD2	-	TRBV2	TRBJ2-7	TGTGCCAGCAGTGAGGGTCTAGCGGGCGAGCAGTACTTC	CASSEGLAGEQYF
-	-	TRBV5-1	TRBJ2-4	TGCGCCAGCAGATCCGGCCGGACCAATCTAGCCAAAAACATTCAGTACTTC	CASRSGRTNLAKNIQYF
-	-	TRBV7-9	TRBJ2-1	TGTGCCAGCAGCTCCCCCGGACTACATAGCTCCTACAATGAGCAGTTCTTC	CASSSPGLHSSYNEQFF
-	few	TRBV7-2	TRBJ2-7	TGTGCCAGCAGCTTAGATACTAGTCGCTCCTACGAGCAGTACTTC	CASSLDTSRSYEQYF
-	few	TRBV5-5	TRBJ2-1	TGTGCCAGCAGCTCGCCGGGGGCGGTAACCTACAATGAGCAGTTCTTC	CASSSPGAVTYNEQFF
-	-	TRBV6-5	TRBJ2-3	TGTGCCAGCAGTTACTCCGTACCGTACACAGATACGCAGTATTTT	CASSYSVPYTDTQYF
-	-	TRBV28	TRBJ2-7	TGTGCCAGCAGTTTAAGGCCTGGAGAGCAGTACTTC	CASSLRPGEQYF
TRBD2	few	TRBV20-1	TRBJ2-1	TGCAGTGCTTCTCCTAGCGGGAACAATGAGCAGTTCTTC	CSASPSGNNEQFF
-	few	TRBV7-9	TRBJ2-3	TGTGCCAGCAGCCCGACCCCGGGGGGCAGCACAGATACGCAGTATTTT	CASSPTPGGSTDTQYF